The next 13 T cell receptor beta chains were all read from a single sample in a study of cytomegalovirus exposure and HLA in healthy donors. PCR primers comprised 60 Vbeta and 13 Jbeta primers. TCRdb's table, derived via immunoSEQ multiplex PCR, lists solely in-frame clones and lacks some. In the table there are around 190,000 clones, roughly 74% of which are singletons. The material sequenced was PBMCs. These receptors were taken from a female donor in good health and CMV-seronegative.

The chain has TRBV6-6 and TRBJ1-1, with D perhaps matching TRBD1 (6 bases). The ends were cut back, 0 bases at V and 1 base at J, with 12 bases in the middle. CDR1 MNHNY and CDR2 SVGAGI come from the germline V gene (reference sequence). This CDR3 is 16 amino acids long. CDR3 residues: CASSYSTGGSNTEAFF. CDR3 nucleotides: TGTGCCAGCAGTTACTCGACAGGCGGCTCGAACACTGAAGCTTTCTTT.

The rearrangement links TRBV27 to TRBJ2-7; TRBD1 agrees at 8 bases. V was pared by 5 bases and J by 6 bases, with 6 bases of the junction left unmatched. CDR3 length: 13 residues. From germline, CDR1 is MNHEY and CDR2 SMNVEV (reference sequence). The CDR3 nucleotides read TGTGCCAGCAGTATCGGACAGGGTTCCGAGCAGTACTTC. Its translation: CASSIGQGSEQYF.

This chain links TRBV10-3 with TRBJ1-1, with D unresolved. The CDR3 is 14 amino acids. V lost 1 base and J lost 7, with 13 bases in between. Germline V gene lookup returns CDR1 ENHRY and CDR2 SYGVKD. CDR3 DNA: TGTGCCATCAGTGAGTATCCAGACAAGGATGAAGCTTTCTTT. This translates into CAISEYPDKDEAFF.

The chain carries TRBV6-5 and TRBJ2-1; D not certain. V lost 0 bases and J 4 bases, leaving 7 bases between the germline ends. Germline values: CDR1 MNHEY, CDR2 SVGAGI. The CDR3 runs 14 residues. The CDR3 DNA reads TGTGCCAGCAGTTACTCGAGAAGTTACAATGAGCAGTTCTTC. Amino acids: CASSYSRSYNEQFF.

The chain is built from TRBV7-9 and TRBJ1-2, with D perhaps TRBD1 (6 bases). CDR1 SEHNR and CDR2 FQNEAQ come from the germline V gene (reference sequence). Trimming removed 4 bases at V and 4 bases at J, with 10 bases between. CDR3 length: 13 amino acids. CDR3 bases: TGTGCCAGCAGCTACGGACAGCTCTATGGCTACACCTTC. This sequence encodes CASSYGQLYGYTF.

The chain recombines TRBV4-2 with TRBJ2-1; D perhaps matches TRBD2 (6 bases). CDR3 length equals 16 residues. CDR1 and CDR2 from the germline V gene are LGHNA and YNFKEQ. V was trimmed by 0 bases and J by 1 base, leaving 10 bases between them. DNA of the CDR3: TGTGCCAGCAGCCAAGATGGAGGGAGGTCCTACAATGAGCAGTTCTTC. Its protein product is CASSQDGGRSYNEQFF.

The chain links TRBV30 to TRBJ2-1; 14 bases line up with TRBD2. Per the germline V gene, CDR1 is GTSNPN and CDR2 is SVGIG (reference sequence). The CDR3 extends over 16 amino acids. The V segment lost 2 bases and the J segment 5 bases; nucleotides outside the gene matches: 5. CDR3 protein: CAWSPGLAGGNNEQFF. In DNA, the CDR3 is TGTGCCTGGAGTCCCGGACTAGCGGGGGGTAACAATGAGCAGTTCTTC. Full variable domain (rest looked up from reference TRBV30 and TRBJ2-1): SQTIHQWPATLVQPVGSPLSLECTVEGTSNPNLYWYRQAAGRGLQLLFYSVGIGQISSEVPQNLSASRPQDRQFILSSKKLLLSDSGFYLCAWSPGLAGGNNEQFFGPGTRLTVL.

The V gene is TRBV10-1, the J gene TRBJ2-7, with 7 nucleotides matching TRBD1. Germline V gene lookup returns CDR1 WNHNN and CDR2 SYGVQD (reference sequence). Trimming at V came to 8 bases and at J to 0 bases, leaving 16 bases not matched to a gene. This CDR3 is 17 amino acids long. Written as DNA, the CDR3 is TGCGCCAGCGGATTAACCGGGACAGAAATACACTCCTACGAGCAGTACTTC. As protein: CASGLTGTEIHSYEQYF.

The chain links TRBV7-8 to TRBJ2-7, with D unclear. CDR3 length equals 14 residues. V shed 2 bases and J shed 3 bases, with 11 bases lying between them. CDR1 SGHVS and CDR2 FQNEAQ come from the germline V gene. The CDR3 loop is CASSLSPGGYEQYF. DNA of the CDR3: TGTGCCAGCAGCTTATCCCCGGGTGGCTACGAGCAGTACTTC. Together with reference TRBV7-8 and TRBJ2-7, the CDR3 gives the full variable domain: GAGVSQSPRYKVAKRGQDVALRCDPISGHVSLFWYQQALGQGPEFLTYFQNEAQLDKSGLPSDRFFAERPEGSVSTLKIQRTQQEDSAVYLCASSLSPGGYEQYFGPGTRLTVT.

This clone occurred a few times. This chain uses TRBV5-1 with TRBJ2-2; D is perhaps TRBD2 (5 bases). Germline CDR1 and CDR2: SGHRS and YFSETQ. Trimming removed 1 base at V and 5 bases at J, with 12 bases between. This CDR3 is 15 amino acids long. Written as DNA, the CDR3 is TGCGCCAGCAGCTTGTACGGGGATTCTACCGGGGAGCTGTTTTTT. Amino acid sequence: CASSLYGDSTGELFF.

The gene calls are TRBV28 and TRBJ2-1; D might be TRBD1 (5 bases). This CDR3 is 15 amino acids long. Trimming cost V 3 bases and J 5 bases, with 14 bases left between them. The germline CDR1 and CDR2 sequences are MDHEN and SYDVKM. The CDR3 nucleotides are TGTGCCAGCAGTTTCTACTCGCCGACAGACAATGAGCAGTTCTTC. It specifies CASSFYSPTDNEQFF. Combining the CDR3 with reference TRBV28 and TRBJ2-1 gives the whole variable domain DVKVTQSSRYLVKRTGEKVFLECVQDMDHENMFWYRQDPGLGLRLIYFSYDVKMKEKGDIPEGYSVSREKKERFSLILESASTNQTSMYLCASSFYSPTDNEQFFGPGTRLTVL.

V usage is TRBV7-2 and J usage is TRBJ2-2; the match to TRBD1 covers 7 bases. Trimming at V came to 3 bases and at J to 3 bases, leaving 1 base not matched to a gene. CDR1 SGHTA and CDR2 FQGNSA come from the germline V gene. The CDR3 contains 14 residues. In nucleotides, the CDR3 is TGTGCCAGCAGCTTGGGACAGTACACCGGGGAGCTGTTTTTT. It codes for CASSLGQYTGELFF.

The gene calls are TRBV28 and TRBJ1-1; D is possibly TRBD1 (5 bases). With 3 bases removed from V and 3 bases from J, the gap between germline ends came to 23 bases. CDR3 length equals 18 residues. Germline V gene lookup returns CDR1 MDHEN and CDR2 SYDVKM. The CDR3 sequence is CASSFRAWGRATDTEAFF. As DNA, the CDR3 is TGTGCCAGCAGTTTTCGGGCGTGGGGCAGGGCTACGGACACTGAAGCTTTCTTT.